This TCR beta chain stems from a study of lymphopenia after photon versus proton radiotherapy. The table came from immunoSEQ multiplex PCR; TCRdb's copy has only in-frame clones and leaves some out. The sample has over 50,000 clones; approximately 86% are singletons. V was pared by 1 base and J by 2 bases, with 2 bases of the junction left unmatched. There are 16 residues in the CDR3. CDR1 and CDR2 (germline): PRHDT, FYEKMQ (reference sequence). This sample comprised peripheral blood, obtained from a patient treated with photon-based radiotherapy. This clonotype was obtained from a man aged 40-49 years with gastric cancer. This rearrangement joins TRBV13 to TRBJ2-3; 11 nucleotides agree with TRBD2. The DNA of the CDR3 is TGTGCCAGCAGCTTAGTGACTAGCGGGATCACAGATACGCAGTATTTT. It specifies CASSLVTSGITDTQYF.